A single sample is the source of the 6 T cell receptor beta chains below, sequenced in a study of cytomegalovirus exposure and HLA in healthy donors. PCR employed 60 Vbeta and 13 Jbeta primers. Clones were read by immunoSEQ multiplex PCR, and TCRdb kept only the in-frame ones, dropping some. The sample carries 90,000 to 110,000 clones, roughly 15% recorded once. The specimen was PBMCs. These receptors were obtained from a female donor in good health and CMV-seronegative.

This clone was seen a few times. The chain employs TRBV6-5 and TRBJ1-2; D ambiguous. Trimming left V 0 bases short and J 1 base short, with 12 bases between. CDR1 and CDR2 (germline): MNHEY, SVGAGI. The CDR3 has 16 residues. Here the CDR3 reads CASSYSRRAHNYGYTF. Written as DNA, the CDR3 is TGTGCCAGCAGTTACTCAAGGAGGGCTCATAACTATGGCTACACCTTC.

In its sample, this clone was seen a few times. This chain connects TRBV29-1 to TRBJ2-6; D possibly corresponds to TRBD2 (5 bases). CDR3 length: 13 amino acids. V was clipped by 5 bases and J by 4 bases, with 9 bases between them. Germline assignment: CDR1 SQVTM and CDR2 ANQGSEA. The CDR3 loop is CSVREGGANVLTF. The CDR3 nucleotides read TGCAGCGTTCGGGAAGGGGGGGCCAACGTCCTGACTTTC.

In this sample, this clone turned up a few times. The chain combines TRBV7-8 with TRBJ2-1, with TRBD2 matching over 10 bases. Trimming cost V 4 bases and J 4 bases; bases outside gene matches: 22. The germline gives CDR1 SGHVS, CDR2 FQNEAQ. This CDR3 contains 21 residues. The CDR3 DNA reads TGTGCCAGCAGCTCCATGCGGGAGACTAGCGGGTATGCCAAATTTTACAATGAGCAGTTCTTC. Translating it yields CASSSMRETSGYAKFYNEQFF.

This clone has more than one count but fewer than ten. This chain uses TRBV27 with TRBJ2-5, with D perhaps matching TRBD1 (6 bases). Germline CDR1 is MNHEY and CDR2 is SMNVEV (reference sequence). V was trimmed by 5 bases and J by 2 bases, leaving 12 bases between them. The CDR3 consists of 14 residues. For the CDR3, the DNA is TGTGCCAGCAGTCTCCGGGACAATCAAGAGACCCAGTACTTC. Amino acids: CASSLRDNQETQYF.

Here the CDR3 DNA reads TGTGCCAGCAGCATAGGACTAGCGGGAGGGCCGAACACCGGGGAGCTGTTTTTT. As protein: CASSIGLAGGPNTGELFF. The chain is built from TRBV7-3 and TRBJ2-2, with 15 bases lining up with TRBD2. The CDR3 sequence is 18 residues long. The V gene end was trimmed by 5 bases and the J gene end by 0 bases; junction bases not matched to a gene: 4. CDR1 and CDR2 from the germline V gene are SGHTA and FQGTGA.

This clone was observed a few times. The gene calls are TRBV6-1 and TRBJ2-3, with D uncertain. Looked up from germline, CDR1 is MNHNS and CDR2 is SASEGT. CDR3 length equals 18 residues. Trimming cost V 0 bases and J 0 bases, with 16 bases left between them. The CDR3: CASSEAIPSVISTDTQYF. The CDR3 nucleotides are TGTGCCAGCAGTGAAGCAATCCCCTCAGTCATAAGCACAGATACGCAGTATTTT.